The 28 T cell receptor beta chains reported below all come from one sample, sequenced in a study of early T cells in non-severe SARS-CoV-2 infection. One entry per CDR3 protein results from TCRdb running MiXCR on the 5' RACE reads. The table shows approximately 35,000 distinct CDR3 sequences, with approximately 6.9% occurring only once. Sequences were obtained from whole blood. The source of these receptors is an adult who was a healthcare worker with PCR-confirmed SARS-CoV-2 infection or an uninfected control (not recorded which).

As regards this clonotype: Possible read error: a much larger clone is one base away. This chain joins TRBV20-1 and TRBJ1-1, with a weak D call TRBD1 (5 bases). The CDR3 is made up of 14 amino acids. CDR1 DFQATT and CDR2 SNEGSKA come from the germline V gene (reference sequence). V was pared by 3 bases and J by 4 bases, with 15 bases between. This CDR3 reads CSASEPGASTEAFF. CDR3 coding DNA: TGCAGTGCTAGCGAACCCGGGGCCTCCACTGAAGCTTTCTTT.

This clonotype was counted many times. The V call is TRBV10-3, the J call TRBJ1-1; D is possibly TRBD1 (6 bases). Looked up from germline, CDR1 is ENHRY and CDR2 is SYGVKD. This CDR3 spans 14 amino acids. V was shortened by 3 bases and J by 5 bases, with 13 bases between the two germline ends. DNA of the CDR3: TGTGCCATCAGTGATCAACAGGGATGGACTGAAGCTTTCTTT. This encodes CAISDQQGWTEAFF.

There are many counts of this clonotype. At one boundary the junction diverges from the germline segment, which might be a read error. V usage is TRBV5-4 and J usage is TRBJ2-1; no clear D gene. The CDR3 contains 12 residues. Germline-derived CDR1 and CDR2 are SGHNT and YYREEE (reference sequence). The CDR3 loop reads CASSLDGMSASF. CDR3 DNA sequence: TGTGCCAGCAGCTTGGACGGAATGAGCGCCAGCTTC. The full variable domain, its missing parts supplied by reference TRBV5-4 and TRBJ2-1, is ETGVTQSPTHLIKTRGQQVTLRCSSQSGHNTVSWYQQALGQGPQFIFQYYREEENGRGNFPPRFSGLQFPNYSSELNVNALELDDSALYLCASSLDGMSASFGPGTRLTVL.

The rearrangement uses TRBV30 and TRBJ2-7; D remains unclear. The V and J ends lost 0 bases and 7 bases respectively, with 13 bases between them. Germline assignment: CDR1 GTSNPN and CDR2 SVGIG (reference sequence). The CDR3 spans 13 residues. The CDR3 region is CAWSVYRVGEQYF. The CDR3, as DNA: TGTGCCTGGAGTGTATACCGGGTTGGGGAGCAGTACTTC.

This clonotype was counted at least ten times. V usage is TRBV2 and J usage is TRBJ1-5, with no clear D. Germline CDR1 reads SNHLY; CDR2 reads FYNNEI. The CDR3 runs 16 residues. With 4 bases removed from V and 0 bases from J, the gap between germline ends came to 13 bases. As DNA, the CDR3 is TGTGCCAGCAGTGCGGCGCGGTTGGGTAGCAATCAGCCCCAGCATTTT. Translation gives CASSAARLGSNQPQHF. The whole variable domain, remainder taken from reference TRBV2 and TRBJ1-5, is EPEVTQTPSHQVTQMGQEVILRCVPISNHLYFYWYRQILGQKVEFLVSFYNNEISEKSEIFDDQFSVERPDGSNFTLKIRSTKLEDSAMYFCASSAARLGSNQPQHFGDGTRLSIL.

This clonotype was found many times. The chain links TRBV28 to TRBJ1-3; the D gene is possibly TRBD1 (5 bases). Germline V gene data show CDR1 as MDHEN and CDR2 as SYDVKM. V lost 4 bases, J lost 3 bases, and 19 bases lay in between. This CDR3 has 17 amino acids. CDR3 in amino acids: CASSSEDQGFFGNTIYF. The CDR3 DNA reads TGTGCCAGCAGTTCGGAGGACCAGGGATTCTTTGGAAACACCATATATTTT.

This clonotype was detected many times. This chain joins TRBV28 and TRBJ2-7, with D possibly TRBD2 on 5 matching bases. CDR3 length: 14 amino acids. Trimming removed 5 bases from V and 1 base from J, with 12 bases in between. CDR1 is MDHEN and CDR2 is SYDVKM in the germline V gene. The CDR3 protein is CASSPPGSSYEQYF. CDR3 DNA: TGTGCCAGCAGTCCCCCGGGGTCGTCCTACGAGCAGTACTTC.

The rearrangement links TRBV7-2 to TRBJ2-7; tentative D call: TRBD2 (7 bases). The CDR3 runs 14 residues. CDR1 is SGHTA, CDR2 FQGNSA, per germline. V was clipped by 3 bases and J by 2 bases, with 11 bases between them. The CDR3 spells CASSFAGAPYEQYF. CDR3 DNA sequence: TGTGCCAGCAGCTTTGCGGGGGCCCCCTACGAGCAGTACTTC.

This clonotype appeared many times. The gene calls are TRBV24-1 and TRBJ1-2, with D possibly TRBD1 on 6 matching bases. The CDR3 extends over 14 amino acids. V lost 0 bases and J lost 6, with 10 bases in between. Germline CDR1 KGHDR, CDR2 SFDVKD. CDR3 residues: CATSDLPGAHGYTF. In DNA form, the CDR3 reads TGTGCCACCAGTGATTTGCCAGGGGCCCATGGCTACACCTTC.

This clonotype was seen at least ten times. The chain uses TRBV20-1 and TRBJ1-4; D possibly corresponds to TRBD1 (5 bases). Trimming removed 0 bases at V and 3 bases at J, with 11 bases between. Germline V gene data show CDR1 as DFQATT and CDR2 as SNEGSKA (reference sequence). This CDR3 has 15 amino acids. The CDR3 loop reads CSARDPRASNEKLFF. The CDR3 nucleotides read TGCAGTGCTAGAGATCCCAGGGCCTCTAATGAAAAACTGTTTTTT.

This clonotype was observed many times. The gene calls are TRBV29-1 and TRBJ2-7; D call uncertain. The CDR3 runs 11 residues. Trimming cost V 4 bases and J 2 bases, with 6 bases left between them. Germline CDR1 reads SQVTM; CDR2 reads ANQGSEA. The CDR3, as DNA: TGCAGCGTTGTCGTGACCTACGAGCAGTACTTC. Protein product: CSVVVTYEQYF.

The table lists this clonotype with many counts. The CDR3 here is CASSRQGQETQYF. The CDR3 coding sequence is TGCGCCAGCAGCAGACAGGGACAAGAGACCCAGTACTTC. V usage is TRBV5-1 and J usage is TRBJ2-5, with TRBD1 matching 7 bases. The CDR3 runs to 13 residues. The V gene's germline CDR1 is SGHRS and CDR2 YFSETQ. After removal of 4 bases from V and 2 bases from J, the junction contained 2 bases not matched to a gene. Full variable domain (remainder filled in from reference TRBV5-1 and TRBJ2-5): KAGVTQTPRYLIKTRGQQVTLSCSPISGHRSVSWYQQTPGQGLQFLFEYFSETQRNKGNFPGRFSGRQFSNSRSEMNVSTLELGDSALYLCASSRQGQETQYFGPGTRLLVL.

This clonotype was seen ten or more times. V gene TRBV27 combines with J gene TRBJ1-2, with TRBD1 identical over 7 bases. J lost 8 bases, V lost 5 bases, and 8 bases had no gene match. Germline V lookup: CDR1 MNHEY, CDR2 SMNVEV (reference sequence). The CDR3 sequence is 13 residues long. The CDR3 region is CASSPQGWDGYTF. The CDR3 nucleotides read TGTGCCAGCAGTCCACAGGGGTGGGACGGCTACACCTTC.

There are many counts of this clonotype. The chain employs TRBV6-5 and TRBJ2-7, with D perhaps matching TRBD1 (5 bases). The ends were cut back, 4 bases at V and 7 bases at J, with 11 bases in the middle. The length of the CDR3 is 12 residues. Per the germline V gene, CDR1 is MNHEY and CDR2 is SVGAGI. The CDR3: CASSSQGGEQYF. CDR3 bases: TGTGCCAGCAGTTCCCAGGGTGGGGAGCAGTACTTC.

This clonotype has at least ten counts. The chain recombines TRBV20-1 with TRBJ1-5; 7 positions match TRBD1. The germline CDR1 and CDR2 sequences are DFQATT and SNEGSKA (reference sequence). V trimming: 3 bases; J trimming: 0 bases; junction bases outside the gene matches: 5. The CDR3 is 15 residues long. The DNA for the CDR3 is TGCAGTGCTAGTACAGGGGACTATAGCAATCAGCCCCAGCATTTT. Its protein product is CSASTGDYSNQPQHF.

The table lists this clonotype with a few counts. This chain uses TRBV29-1 with TRBJ2-2; TRBD1 matches 7 bases. With V trimmed by 5 bases and J by 1 base, 1 base remained unmatched. This CDR3 region has 13 residues. Germline-derived CDR1 and CDR2 are SQVTM and ANQGSEA. The CDR3: CSVRTGNTGELFF. CDR3 DNA: TGCAGCGTTCGGACAGGGAACACCGGGGAGCTGTTTTTT.

V gene TRBV11-2 combines with J gene TRBJ2-5; 11 bases fit TRBD2. Germline CDR1 is SGHAT and CDR2 is FQNNGV. The V segment lost 5 bases and the J segment 3 bases; nucleotides outside the gene matches: 8. This CDR3 comprises 16 residues. DNA for the CDR3: TGTGCCAGCAGCAACACCGGGACTAGCGGTGAAGAGACCCAGTACTTC. Translation: CASSNTGTSGEETQYF.

A few counts support this clonotype. This may stem from a read error, because a much larger clone lies one nucleotide away. The chain carries TRBV28 and TRBJ2-2; D remains unclear. The V gene's germline CDR1 is MDHEN and CDR2 SYDVKM. This CDR3 is built from 16 residues. The V end lost 3 bases, the J end lost 2 bases, and 13 bases lay between the germline ends. CDR3 DNA: TGTGCCAGCAGTTTTCTAAGGACGGCTAACACCGGGGAGCTGTTTTTT. Its protein is CASSFLRTANTGELFF. The full variable domain, its missing parts supplied by reference TRBV28 and TRBJ2-2, is DVKVTQSSRYLVKRTGEKVFLECVQDMDHENMFWYRQDPGLGLRLIYFSYDVKMKEKGDIPEGYSVSREKKERFSLILESASTNQTSMYLCASSFLRTANTGELFFGEGSRLTVL.

This clonotype has more than one count but fewer than ten. The rearrangement joins TRBV20-1 to TRBJ2-3; the D gene is possibly TRBD2 (5 bases). The V end lost 3 bases, the J end lost 5 bases, and 24 bases lay between the germline ends. Germline loops: CDR1 DFQATT, CDR2 SNEGSKA (reference sequence). This CDR3 has 17 residues. Written as DNA, the CDR3 is TGCAGTGCTAGTTTTCGGACCCGTGCGGGCGGCAAAGATACGCAGTATTTT. As protein: CSASFRTRAGGKDTQYF.

This clonotype turned up a few times. This sequence joins TRBV3-1 and TRBJ1-5; D not resolved. This CDR3 region has 12 residues. Germline V gene sequence: CDR1 LGHDT, CDR2 YNNKEL (reference sequence). V lost 1 base and J lost 6, with 4 bases in between. The chain's CDR3 is CASSQGGQPQHF. CDR3 nucleotides: TGTGCCAGCAGCCAAGGAGGTCAGCCCCAGCATTTT.

Worth noting for this clonotype: A much larger clone differs from this one at a single base, so this may be a read error. CDR3 residues: CAISTSGDLNEQFF. The DNA for the CDR3 is TGTGCCATCTCGACTAGCGGAGACCTCAATGAGCAGTTCTTC. V and J are TRBV12-3 or TRBV12-4 and TRBJ2-1; TRBD2 agrees at 9 bases. The CDR3 runs 14 residues. V shed 10 bases and J 6 bases; nucleotides not matched to a gene: 10.

This clonotype was detected a few times. The chain links TRBV28 to TRBJ1-2; 12 bases fit TRBD1. This CDR3 has 15 residues. V lost 6 bases to trimming and J lost 2 bases; unmatched junction nucleotides: 4. CDR1 and CDR2 from the germline V gene are MDHEN and SYDVKM. The CDR3 loop reads CASRRDRGRNYGYTF. DNA of the CDR3: TGTGCCAGCAGGCGGGACAGGGGGCGAAACTATGGCTACACCTTC.

With respect to this clonotype: Since a much larger clone is just one base distant, this may be a read error. V usage is TRBV2 and J usage is TRBJ2-1, with 13 bases that match TRBD2. This CDR3 spans 15 amino acids. Per the germline V gene, CDR1 is SNHLY and CDR2 is FYNNEI. Germline trimming cut 8 bases from V and 10 bases from J; bases unmatched to any gene: 11. Written as DNA, the CDR3 is TGTGCCAGCGCCAGGACTAGCGGGAGCCTTAGGGAGCAGTTCTTC. As protein: CASARTSGSLREQFF.

The gene calls are TRBV5-1 and TRBJ1-6; tentative D call: TRBD1 (5 bases). The CDR3 runs to 15 residues. CDR1 SGHRS and CDR2 YFSETQ come from the germline V gene. Trimming cost V 0 bases and J 7 bases, with 11 bases left between them. CDR3 sequence: CASSLEGKRNSPLHF. The CDR3 DNA follows: TGCGCCAGCAGCTTGGAGGGGAAGAGAAATTCACCCCTCCACTTT.

This clonotype showed up many times. The rearrangement links TRBV30 to TRBJ2-7, with a tentative D call TRBD2 (6 bases). CDR3 length: 15 residues. V was clipped by 0 bases and J by 4 bases, with 16 bases between them. The V gene's germline CDR1 is GTSNPN and CDR2 SVGIG (reference sequence). In nucleotides, the CDR3 is TGTGCCTGGAGTGTAGGCGGGCGGAGGGAATACGAGCAGTACTTC. Translated, it gives CAWSVGGRREYEQYF.

The table lists this clonotype with a few counts. The chain links TRBV6-6 to TRBJ2-1; D may correspond to TRBD1 or TRBD2 (7 bases each). Germline V lookup: CDR1 MNHNY, CDR2 SVGAGI (reference sequence). The ends were cut back, 6 bases at V and 4 bases at J, with 16 bases in the middle. The CDR3 spans 15 residues. For the CDR3, the DNA is TGTGCCAGCAGGTCCCCCAGGGGGGGGTACAATGAGCAGTTCTTC. It codes for CASRSPRGGYNEQFF.

Many counts were recorded for this clonotype. The chain has TRBV5-1 and TRBJ2-7, with D hard to call. V gave up 6 bases and J gave up 2 bases, with 12 bases separating them. The germline CDR1 and CDR2 sequences are SGHRS and YFSETQ. The CDR3 length is 13 residues. The CDR3 reads CASTPTGPYEQYF. CDR3 DNA sequence: TGCGCCAGCACACCGACCGGCCCCTACGAGCAGTACTTC.

Here the CDR3 reads CSARRQGAIGAEAFF. In nucleotides, the CDR3 is TGCAGTGCTAGGAGGCAGGGGGCCATCGGCGCTGAAGCTTTCTTT. The chain has TRBV20-1 and TRBJ1-1; 8 bases align to TRBD1. The length of the CDR3 is 15 residues. Germline-derived CDR1 and CDR2 are DFQATT and SNEGSKA (reference sequence). The J segment lost 6 bases and the V segment lost 3 bases, leaving 12 bases of the junction unmatched.